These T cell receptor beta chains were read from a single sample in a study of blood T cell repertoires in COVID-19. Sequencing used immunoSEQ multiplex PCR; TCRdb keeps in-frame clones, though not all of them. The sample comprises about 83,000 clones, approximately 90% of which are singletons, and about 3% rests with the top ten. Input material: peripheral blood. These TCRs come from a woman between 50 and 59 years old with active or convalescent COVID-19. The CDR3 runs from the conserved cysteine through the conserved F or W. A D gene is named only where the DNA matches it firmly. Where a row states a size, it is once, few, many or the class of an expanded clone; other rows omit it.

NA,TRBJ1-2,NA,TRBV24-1,CATSDSGPGDQYGYTF,TGTGCCACCAGTGACTCCGGGCCGGGGGACCAATATGGCTACACCTTC
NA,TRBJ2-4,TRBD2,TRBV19,CASSIDLGTSYEVAKNIQYF,TGTGCCAGTAGTATAGATTTGGGGACTAGCTATGAGGTAGCCAAAAACATTCAGTACTTC
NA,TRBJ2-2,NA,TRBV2,CASSEVAGELSGELFF,TGTGCCAGCAGTGAAGTAGCAGGGGAGTTATCCGGGGAGCTGTTTTTT
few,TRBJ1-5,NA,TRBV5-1,CASSRGESNQPQHF,TGCGCCAGCAGCCGGGGGGAGAGCAATCAGCCCCAGCATTTT
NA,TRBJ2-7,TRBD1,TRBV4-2,CASSQSSGQGYEQYF,TGTGCCAGCAGCCAATCCTCGGGACAGGGGTACGAGCAGTACTTC
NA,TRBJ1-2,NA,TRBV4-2,CASSQDYDSAGADGYTF,TGTGCCAGCAGCCAAGACTACGACAGCGCTGGGGCTGATGGCTACACCTTC
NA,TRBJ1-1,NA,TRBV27,CASSLFGGVNTEAFF,TGTGCCAGCAGTTTATTTGGGGGCGTGAACACTGAAGCTTTCTTT
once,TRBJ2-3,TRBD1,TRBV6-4,CASSDRTGRTDTQYF,TGTGCCAGCAGTGACCGGACAGGGCGGACAGATACGCAGTATTTT
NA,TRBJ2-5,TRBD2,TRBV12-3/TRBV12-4,CASNPRGAETQYF,TGTGCCAGCAACCCGCGGGGGGCAGAGACCCAGTACTTC
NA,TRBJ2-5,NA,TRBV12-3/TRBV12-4,CASSFGETQYF,TGTGCCAGCAGTTTCGGAGAGACCCAGTACTTC
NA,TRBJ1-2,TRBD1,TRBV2,CASKDRGRTNYGYTF,TGTGCCAGCAAGGACAGGGGGCGGACTAACTATGGCTACACCTTC
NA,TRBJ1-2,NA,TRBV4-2,CASSQDGGRDYGYTF,TGTGCCAGCAGCCAAGATGGAGGGAGGGACTATGGCTACACCTTC
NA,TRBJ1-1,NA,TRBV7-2,CASSAVLAEAFF,TGTGCCAGCAGTGCAGTTCTAGCTGAAGCTTTCTTT
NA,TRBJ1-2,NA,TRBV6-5,CASSHPGANYGYTF,TGTGCCAGCAGCCATCCCGGGGCTAACTATGGCTACACCTTC
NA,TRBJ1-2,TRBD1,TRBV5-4,CASSIRTGDNGYTF,TGTGCCAGCAGCATCCGTACAGGGGACAATGGCTACACCTTC
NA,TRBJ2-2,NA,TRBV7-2,CASSPRLEAWGELFF,TGTGCCAGCAGCCCCCGACTGGAGGCGTGGGGGGAGCTGTTTTTT